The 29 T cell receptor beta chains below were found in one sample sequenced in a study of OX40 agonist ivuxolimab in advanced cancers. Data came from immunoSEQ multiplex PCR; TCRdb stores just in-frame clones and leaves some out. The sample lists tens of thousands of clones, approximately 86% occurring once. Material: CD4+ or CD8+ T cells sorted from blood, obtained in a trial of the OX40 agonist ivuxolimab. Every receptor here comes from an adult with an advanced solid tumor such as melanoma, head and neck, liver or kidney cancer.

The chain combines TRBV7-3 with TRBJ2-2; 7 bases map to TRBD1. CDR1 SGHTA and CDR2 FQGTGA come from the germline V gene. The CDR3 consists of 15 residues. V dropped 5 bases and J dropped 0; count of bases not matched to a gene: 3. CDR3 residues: CASSVTGSNTGELFF. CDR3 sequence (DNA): TGTGCCAGCAGCGTGACAGGGTCGAACACCGGGGAGCTGTTTTTT.

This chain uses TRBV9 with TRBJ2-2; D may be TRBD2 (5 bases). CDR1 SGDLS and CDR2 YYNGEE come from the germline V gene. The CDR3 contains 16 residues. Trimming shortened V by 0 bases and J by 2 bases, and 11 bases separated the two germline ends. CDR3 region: CASSVGAGLNTGELFF. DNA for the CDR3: TGTGCCAGCAGCGTAGGGGCGGGTCTCAACACCGGGGAGCTGTTTTTT.

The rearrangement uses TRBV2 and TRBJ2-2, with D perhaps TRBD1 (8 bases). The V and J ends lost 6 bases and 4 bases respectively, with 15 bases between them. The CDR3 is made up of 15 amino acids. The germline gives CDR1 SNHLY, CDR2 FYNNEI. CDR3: CASREQGGFTGELFF. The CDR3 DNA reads TGTGCCAGCAGGGAACAGGGGGGGTTCACCGGGGAGCTGTTTTTT. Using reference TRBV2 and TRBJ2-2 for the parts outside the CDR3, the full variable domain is EPEVTQTPSHQVTQMGQEVILRCVPISNHLYFYWYRQILGQKVEFLVSFYNNEISEKSEIFDDQFSVERPDGSNFTLKIRSTKLEDSAMYFCASREQGGFTGELFFGEGSRLTVL.

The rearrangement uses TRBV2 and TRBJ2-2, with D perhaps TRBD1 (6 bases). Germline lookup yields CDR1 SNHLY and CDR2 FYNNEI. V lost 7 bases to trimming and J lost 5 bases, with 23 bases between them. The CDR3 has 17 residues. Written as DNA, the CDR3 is TGTGCCAGCATGGGGGTGGACAGACGTGGTAGGACCGGGGAGCTGTTTTTT. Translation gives CASMGVDRRGRTGELFF.

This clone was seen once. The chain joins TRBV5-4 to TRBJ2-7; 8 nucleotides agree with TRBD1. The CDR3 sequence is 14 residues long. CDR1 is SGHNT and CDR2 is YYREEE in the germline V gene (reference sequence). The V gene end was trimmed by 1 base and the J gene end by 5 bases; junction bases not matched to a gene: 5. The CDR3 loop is CASSLQGAFNEQYF. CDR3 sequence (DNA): TGTGCCAGCAGCTTGCAGGGGGCGTTCAACGAGCAGTACTTC. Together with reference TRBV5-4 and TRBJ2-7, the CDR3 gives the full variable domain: ETGVTQSPTHLIKTRGQQVTLRCSSQSGHNTVSWYQQALGQGPQFIFQYYREEENGRGNFPPRFSGLQFPNYSSELNVNALELDDSALYLCASSLQGAFNEQYFGPGTRLTVT.

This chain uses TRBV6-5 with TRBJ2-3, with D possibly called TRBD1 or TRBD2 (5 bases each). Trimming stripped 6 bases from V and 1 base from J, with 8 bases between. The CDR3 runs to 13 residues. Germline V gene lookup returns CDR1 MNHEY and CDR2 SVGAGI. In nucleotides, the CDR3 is TGTGCCAGCAGCCGGGACGGCACAGATACGCAGTATTTT. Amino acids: CASSRDGTDTQYF.

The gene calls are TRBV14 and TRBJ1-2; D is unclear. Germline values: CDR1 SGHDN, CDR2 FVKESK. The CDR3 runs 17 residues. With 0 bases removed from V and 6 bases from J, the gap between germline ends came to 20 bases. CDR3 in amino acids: CASSQDLAAVSYHGYTF. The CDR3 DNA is TGTGCCAGCAGCCAAGATCTAGCAGCCGTATCCTATCATGGCTACACCTTC.

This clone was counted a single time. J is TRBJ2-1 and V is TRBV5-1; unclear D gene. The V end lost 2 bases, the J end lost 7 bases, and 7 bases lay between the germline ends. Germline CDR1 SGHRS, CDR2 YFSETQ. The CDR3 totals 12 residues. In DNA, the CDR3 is TGCGCCAGCAGCTTTGGTACGAATGAGCAGTTCTTC. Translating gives CASSFGTNEQFF.

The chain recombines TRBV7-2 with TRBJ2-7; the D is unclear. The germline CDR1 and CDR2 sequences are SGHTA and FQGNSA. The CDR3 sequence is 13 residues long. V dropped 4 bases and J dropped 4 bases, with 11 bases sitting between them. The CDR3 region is CASSSDPPYEQYF. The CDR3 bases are TGTGCCAGCAGCTCAGACCCCCCATACGAGCAGTACTTC.

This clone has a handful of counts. Written as DNA, the CDR3 is TGTGCCAGCAGCCAGACAGGGAGGGGGACACCAATGAACACTGAAGCTTTCTTT. Amino acids: CASSQTGRGTPMNTEAFF. This rearrangement joins TRBV5-4 to TRBJ1-1, with TRBD1 identical over 7 bases. Germline V gives CDR1 SGHNT, CDR2 YYREEE (reference sequence). Trimming cost V 4 bases and J 0 bases; bases outside gene matches: 15. There are 18 residues in the CDR3.

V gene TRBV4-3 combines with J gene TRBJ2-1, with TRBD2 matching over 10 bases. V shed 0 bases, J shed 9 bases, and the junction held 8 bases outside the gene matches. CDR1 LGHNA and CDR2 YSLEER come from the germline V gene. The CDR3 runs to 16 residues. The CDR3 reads CASSQERTSGLGEQFF. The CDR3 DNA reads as TGCGCCAGCAGCCAAGAACGGACTAGCGGTCTCGGTGAGCAGTTCTTC.

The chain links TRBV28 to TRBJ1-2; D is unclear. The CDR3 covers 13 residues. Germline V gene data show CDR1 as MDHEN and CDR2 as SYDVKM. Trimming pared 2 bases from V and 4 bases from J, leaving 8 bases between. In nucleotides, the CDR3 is TGTGCCAGCAGTTTAGGACCCCGCTATGGCTACACCTTC. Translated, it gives CASSLGPRYGYTF.

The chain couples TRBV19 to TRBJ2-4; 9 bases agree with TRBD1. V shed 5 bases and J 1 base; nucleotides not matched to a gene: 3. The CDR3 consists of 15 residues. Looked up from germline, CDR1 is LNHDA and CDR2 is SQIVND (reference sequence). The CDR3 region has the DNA TGTGCCAGTAGTGGGACAGGGTGGGCCAAAAACATTCAGTACTTC. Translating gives CASSGTGWAKNIQYF.

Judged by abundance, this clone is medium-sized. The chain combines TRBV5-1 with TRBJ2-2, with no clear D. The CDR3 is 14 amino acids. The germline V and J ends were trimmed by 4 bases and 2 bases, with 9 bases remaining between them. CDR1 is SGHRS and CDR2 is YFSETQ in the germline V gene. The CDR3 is CASSAWANTGELFF. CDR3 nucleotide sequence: TGCGCCAGCAGCGCTTGGGCAAACACCGGGGAGCTGTTTTTT. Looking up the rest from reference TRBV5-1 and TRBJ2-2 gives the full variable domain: KAGVTQTPRYLIKTRGQQVTLSCSPISGHRSVSWYQQTPGQGLQFLFEYFSETQRNKGNFPGRFSGRQFSNSRSEMNVSTLELGDSALYLCASSAWANTGELFFGEGSRLTVL.

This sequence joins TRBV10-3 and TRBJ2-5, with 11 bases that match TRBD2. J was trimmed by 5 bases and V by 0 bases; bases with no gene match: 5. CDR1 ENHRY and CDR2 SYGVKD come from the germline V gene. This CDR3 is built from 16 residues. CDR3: CAISESVAGGLETQYF. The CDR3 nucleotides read TGTGCCATCAGTGAGTCTGTAGCGGGGGGGCTCGAGACCCAGTACTTC.

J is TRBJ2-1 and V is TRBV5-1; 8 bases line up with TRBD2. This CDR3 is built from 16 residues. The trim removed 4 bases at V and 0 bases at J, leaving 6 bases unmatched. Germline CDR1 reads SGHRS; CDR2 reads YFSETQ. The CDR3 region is CASSPTTSASYNEQFF. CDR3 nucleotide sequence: TGCGCCAGCAGCCCCACGACTAGCGCCTCCTACAATGAGCAGTTCTTC. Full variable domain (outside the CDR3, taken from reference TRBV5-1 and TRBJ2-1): KAGVTQTPRYLIKTRGQQVTLSCSPISGHRSVSWYQQTPGQGLQFLFEYFSETQRNKGNFPGRFSGRQFSNSRSEMNVSTLELGDSALYLCASSPTTSASYNEQFFGPGTRLTVL.

The CDR3 protein is CASSQVASSYNEQFF. DNA of the CDR3: TGCGCCAGCAGCCAAGTAGCCAGTTCATACAATGAGCAGTTCTTC. This chain joins TRBV4-3 and TRBJ2-1; D unresolved. CDR1 is LGHNA and CDR2 is YSLEER in the germline V gene. V was shortened by 1 base and J by 4 bases, with 11 bases between the two germline ends. CDR3 size: 15 residues.

The CDR3 nucleotides are TGTGCCAGCAGTGCGGAAGGGTACGGCTACACCTTC. It yields the protein CASSAEGYGYTF. The J gene is TRBJ1-2, the V gene TRBV2; D ambiguous. Germline V gene lookup returns CDR1 SNHLY and CDR2 FYNNEI. With 4 bases removed from V and 8 bases from J, the gap between germline ends came to 11 bases. CDR3 length equals 12 residues.

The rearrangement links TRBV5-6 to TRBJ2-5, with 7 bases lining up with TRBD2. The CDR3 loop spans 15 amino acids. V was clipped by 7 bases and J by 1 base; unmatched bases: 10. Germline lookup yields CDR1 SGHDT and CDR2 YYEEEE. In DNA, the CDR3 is TGTGCCAGCTTCCGGGCGGGGGAGGGCCAAGAGACCCAGTACTTC. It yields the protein CASFRAGEGQETQYF.

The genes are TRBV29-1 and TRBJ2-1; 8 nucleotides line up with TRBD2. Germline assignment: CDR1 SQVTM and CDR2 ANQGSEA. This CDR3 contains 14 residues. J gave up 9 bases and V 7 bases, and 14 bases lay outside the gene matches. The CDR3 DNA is TGCAGCGGCACGAGGACTAGCTCACCGGGTGAGCAGTTCTTC. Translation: CSGTRTSSPGEQFF.

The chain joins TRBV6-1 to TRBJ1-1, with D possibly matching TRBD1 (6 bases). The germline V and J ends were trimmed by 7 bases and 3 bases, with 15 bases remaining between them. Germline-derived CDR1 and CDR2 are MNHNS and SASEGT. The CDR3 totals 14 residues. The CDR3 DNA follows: TGTGCCAGCAAAGTGGACAGTATTTACACTGAAGCTTTCTTT. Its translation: CASKVDSIYTEAFF.

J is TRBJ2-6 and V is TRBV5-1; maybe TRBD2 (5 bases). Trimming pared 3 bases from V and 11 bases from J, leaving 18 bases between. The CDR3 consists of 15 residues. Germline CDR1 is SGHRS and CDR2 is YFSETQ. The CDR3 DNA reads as TGCGCCAGCAGCTGGGAGAGCGCCTCCCGGCACGTCCTGACTTTC. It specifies CASSWESASRHVLTF.

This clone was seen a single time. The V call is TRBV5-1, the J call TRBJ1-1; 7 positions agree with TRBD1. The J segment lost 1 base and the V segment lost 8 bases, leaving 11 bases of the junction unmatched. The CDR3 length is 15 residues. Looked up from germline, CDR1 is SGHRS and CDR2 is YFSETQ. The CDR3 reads CASRGQGLSNTEAFF. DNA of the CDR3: TGCGCCAGTAGGGGGCAGGGGCTATCGAACACTGAAGCTTTCTTT.

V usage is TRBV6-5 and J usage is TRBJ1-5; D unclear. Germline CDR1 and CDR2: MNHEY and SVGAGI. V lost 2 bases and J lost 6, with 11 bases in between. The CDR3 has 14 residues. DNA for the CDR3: TGTGCCAGCAGTTACGACGGCCGAGCTCAGCCCCAGCATTTT. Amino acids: CASSYDGRAQPQHF.

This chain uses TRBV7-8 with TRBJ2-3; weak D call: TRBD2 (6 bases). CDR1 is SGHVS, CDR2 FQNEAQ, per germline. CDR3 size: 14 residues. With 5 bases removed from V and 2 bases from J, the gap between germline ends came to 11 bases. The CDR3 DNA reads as TGTGCCAGCAGCCTGGGACTTTACACAGATACGCAGTATTTT. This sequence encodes CASSLGLYTDTQYF.

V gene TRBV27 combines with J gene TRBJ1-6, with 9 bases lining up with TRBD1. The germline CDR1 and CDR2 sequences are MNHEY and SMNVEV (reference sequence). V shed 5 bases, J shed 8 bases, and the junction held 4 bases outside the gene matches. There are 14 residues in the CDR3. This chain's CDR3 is CASSQGQGHSPLHF. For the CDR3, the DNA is TGTGCCAGCAGTCAAGGACAGGGGCATTCACCCCTCCACTTT.

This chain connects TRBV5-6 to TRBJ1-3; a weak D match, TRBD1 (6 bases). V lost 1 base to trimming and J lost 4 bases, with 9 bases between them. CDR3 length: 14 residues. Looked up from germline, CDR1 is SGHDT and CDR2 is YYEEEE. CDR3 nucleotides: TGTGCCAGCAGCTTGACAGGGAAAGGAAACACCATATATTTT. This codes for CASSLTGKGNTIYF.

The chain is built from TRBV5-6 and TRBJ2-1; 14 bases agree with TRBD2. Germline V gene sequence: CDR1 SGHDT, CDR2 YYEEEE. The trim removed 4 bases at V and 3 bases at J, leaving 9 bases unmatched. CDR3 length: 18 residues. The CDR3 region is CASSPGLAGGLNYNEQFF. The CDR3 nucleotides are TGTGCCAGCAGCCCAGGACTAGCGGGGGGCCTCAACTACAATGAGCAGTTCTTC. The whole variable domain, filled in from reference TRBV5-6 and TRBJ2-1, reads DAGVTQSPTHLIKTRGQQVTLRCSPKSGHDTVSWYQQALGQGPQFIFQYYEEEERQRGNFPDRFSGHQFPNYSSELNVNALLLGDSALYLCASSPGLAGGLNYNEQFFGPGTRLTVL.

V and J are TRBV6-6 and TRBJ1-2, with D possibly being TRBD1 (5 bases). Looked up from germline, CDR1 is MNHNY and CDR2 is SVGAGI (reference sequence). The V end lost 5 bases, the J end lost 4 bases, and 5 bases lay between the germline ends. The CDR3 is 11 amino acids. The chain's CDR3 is CASSQGYGYTF. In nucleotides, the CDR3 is TGTGCCAGCAGTCAGGGCTATGGCTACACCTTC.